Each of the 2 T cell receptor beta chains below was sequenced from the same sample in a study of CD8 T cells in Susac syndrome. Random hexamers primed reverse transcription of about 0.5 to 1 ug RNA. A single record per CDR3 protein comes from TCRdb applying MiXCR to the immunoSEQ multiplex PCR reads. The data hold over 95,000 distinct CDR3 sequences, with 80% to 95% observed a single time. The sample was CD4+ T cells from PBMCs. All receptors derive from a human donor in good health.

The CDR3 loop is CSAFLGGGQETQYF. Here the CDR3 DNA reads TGCAGTGCCTTTCTTGGGGGCGGGCAAGAGACCCAGTACTTC. The chain carries TRBV20-1 and TRBJ2-5; D perhaps matches TRBD1 (6 bases). Per the germline V gene, CDR1 is DFQATT and CDR2 is SNEGSKA (reference sequence). This CDR3 comprises 14 residues. V was trimmed by 6 bases and J by 2 bases, leaving 16 bases between them.

This chain links TRBV7-2 with TRBJ1-2, with 12 bases that match TRBD1. CDR1 and CDR2 from the germline V gene are SGHTA and FQGNSA. Trimming at V came to 5 bases and at J to 4 bases, leaving 14 bases not matched to a gene. This CDR3 has 18 amino acids. The CDR3 sequence: CASSRTGTGGADSYGYTF. DNA for the CDR3: TGTGCCAGCAGCAGAACCGGGACAGGGGGCGCAGACTCCTATGGCTACACCTTC.